This T cell receptor (beta chain) appears in the sequencing data of a study of CD8+ T cells in alopecia areata (dated by TCRdb to the late 2010s). The study in broad terms: Treated patients were enrolled in an open-label pilot trial of oral tofacitinib, 5 to 10 mg twice daily, for moderate-to-severe alopecia areata. TCRbeta CDR3 regions were amplified by immunoSEQ multiplex PCR using 35 Vbeta forward and 13 Jbeta reverse primers. Patients stayed on tofacitinib for 6 to 18 months and then had 6 months of follow-up off drug so that delayed response and recurrence could be assessed. RNA was extracted with the PAXgene miRNA kit for fixed scalp, the miRNeasy kit for PBMCs, and the RNeasy kit for mouse skin. Human TCRbeta sequencing covered scalp tissue and sorted CD4+ and CD8+ peripheral blood T cells from patchy and totalis/universalis alopecia areata patients and healthy controls. High-throughput TCRbeta sequencing was used to examine T cell clonal expansion in alopecia areata in both the C3H/HeJ mouse model and human patients. Clonality in the scalp was compared among normal scalp (n=4), patchy alopecia areata scalp (n=8), and alopecia totalis/universalis scalp (n=8). Biopsies were taken from tofacitinib-treated patients at baseline and at 4 and 24 weeks of treatment, and a later scalp biopsy was taken in several of the tofacitinib-treated patients. Overall results and qualifications from the work: Shared TCR sequences between patients were less evident than in mice, which may be partly attributable to HLA diversity in the patient population. Resident alphabeta T cells in normal human skin are also sequenced, complicating scalp TCR repertoire analysis, unlike mouse skin dominated by gammadelta T cells. Lesional scalp, especially in alopecia totalis/universalis, showed higher clonality and more expanded CD8+ clones than normal scalp, suggesting antigenic drive.

Taken from the germline V gene, the CDR1 and CDR2 loops are SGDLS and YYNGEE. The CDR3 goes from the cysteine to the phenylalanine over 15 residues. Only the CDR3 DNA is retained, 45 bases long and in frame from the first base. Trimming at the junction amounts to 0 bases on V and 1 base on J, and the germline ends lie 10 bases apart. In the paper's terms, the time point label means: baseline before oral tofacitinib. Peripheral blood and lesional scalp punch biopsies were obtained from patients with alopecia areata. PBMCs were separated by density centrifugation and stained for CD3, CD4 and CD8, after which CD4+ and CD8+ T cells were sorted on a FACSAria. This clone appeared a few times. Its antigen target is currently unknown. There are no base qualities to consult, and no much larger clone falls within one base. To prepare the library, the immunoSEQ multiplex PCR assay was applied. For TCR sequencing, RNA was extracted from every sample and reverse transcribed into cDNA to serve as template. First-strand cDNA was synthesized with SuperScript III using a 2:1 mix of oligo-dT and random hexamers. A synthetic immune receptor repertoire was used to assess amplification bias, and residual bias was removed computationally. As for the original processing: After raw reads were preprocessed to remove errors, the CDR3 was defined following IMGT conventions as running from the conserved cysteine to phenylalanine. Clonality was computed as 1 minus the Shannon entropy, with the entropy normalized by log2 of the number of productive unique TCRs. CD4 or CD8 identity of scalp clones was inferred by cross-referencing scalp TCRbeta sequences with sorted blood CD4 and CD8 repertoires. Entries here come from immuneACCESS through TCRdb and include only in-frame sequences with V and J called. Some clones fail to appear in such tables; in the studies checked, an unresolved V gene covers under half of the shortfall, and the cause of the remainder is unknown. V, J and clone size are those of that table, while D and trimming were read from the DNA. Here the sample has roughly 75,000 clones; roughly 60% occur a single time. Under 20% of the sample goes to the ten largest clones.

The sequencing here drew on CD8+ T cells sorted from blood, taken at week 0. This TCR came from a human donor with alopecia areata. The V gene is TRBV9 and the J gene is TRBJ2-5; TRBD1 is perhaps the D gene, given 5 matching bases. The bases read TGTGCCAGCAGCGTAGGCCTAGGGGCCCAAGAGACCCAGTACTTC. This is translated as CASSVGLGAQETQYF.